The following is a T cell receptor (beta chain) sequence with its context. The data derive from a study of identical twins. TCRdb itself ran the 5' RACE reads through MiXCR, one entry per CDR3 protein. The table includes approximately 690,000 distinct CDR3 sequences, roughly 6% detected once. Deletions cut 1 base from V and 7 bases from J, with 7 bases between. The length of the CDR3 is 13 residues. Germline CDR1 reads MGHDK; CDR2 reads SYGVNS. This chain uses TRBV25-1 with TRBJ2-2; D not resolved. The TCR comes from a man younger than 30 in good health. The sample taken for sequencing was naive T cells sorted from blood. The CDR3 sequence: CASSESWGGELFF. The CDR3 region has the DNA TGTGCCAGCAGTGAATCTTGGGGCGGGGAGCTGTTTTTT.